What follows are 6 T cell receptor beta chains derived from one specimen sequenced in a study of STAT5B mutations in CD4+ large granular lymphocyte leukemia. The protocol was immunoSEQ multiplex PCR, while the TCRdb copy is restricted to in-frame clones and leaves out a portion. The sample has roughly 30,000 clones; about 70% are singletons. Sequencing was done on a sample of CD4+ T cells from blood buffy coats. These receptors originate from a human donor in good health.

The chain combines TRBV5-6 with TRBJ1-4, with D unclear. Germline lookup yields CDR1 SGHDT and CDR2 YYEEEE. V was pared by 4 bases and J by 5 bases, with 15 bases between. There are 15 residues in the CDR3. The CDR3 DNA follows: TGTGCCAGCAGCGCAATCGGGGAATTGAATGAAAAACTGTTTTTT. Translation: CASSAIGELNEKLFF.

This chain connects TRBV6-5 to TRBJ2-3; possible D gene TRBD2, 6 bases. The CDR3 loop spans 13 amino acids. Germline V gene sequence: CDR1 MNHEY, CDR2 SVGAGI. Between the trimmed V and J ends, which lost 2 bases and 7 bases, there was a span of 10 bases. The chain's CDR3 is CASSYGGRNTQYF. As DNA, the CDR3 is TGTGCCAGCAGTTACGGGGGGAGAAATACGCAGTATTTT.

This clone showed up just once. This rearrangement joins TRBV10-1 to TRBJ1-4; TRBD1 is a possible D gene (5 bases). CDR1 WNHNN and CDR2 SYGVQD come from the germline V gene (reference sequence). The CDR3 totals 15 residues. V was clipped by 0 bases and J by 7 bases, with 12 bases between them. CDR3 in amino acids: CASSESTGTGEKLFF. In DNA, the CDR3 is TGCGCCAGCAGTGAGTCGACCGGGACGGGTGAAAAACTGTTTTTT.

This chain links TRBV5-1 with TRBJ2-5; no clear D. Germline-derived CDR1 and CDR2 are SGHRS and YFSETQ. Trimming took off 0 bases at V and 2 bases at J, with 11 bases between the two ends. The CDR3 runs 15 residues. The CDR3 coding sequence is TGCGCCAGCAGCTTGGGTCCGGCAGGTCAAGAGACCCAGTACTTC. Its translation: CASSLGPAGQETQYF.

This chain connects TRBV5-1 to TRBJ2-5; 11 nucleotides agree with TRBD2. The length of the CDR3 is 15 residues. Trimming at V came to 1 base and at J to 5 bases, leaving 4 bases not matched to a gene. Germline CDR1 and CDR2: SGHRS and YFSETQ. The CDR3 loop is CASSLTSGGWETQYF. The CDR3 nucleotides are TGCGCCAGCAGCTTGACTAGCGGGGGTTGGGAGACCCAGTACTTC.

This rearrangement joins TRBV7-2 to TRBJ2-5; D is unclear. The CDR3 is made up of 13 amino acids. CDR1 is SGHTA, CDR2 FQGNSA, per germline. Trimming took off 4 bases at V and 1 base at J, with 7 bases between the two ends. CDR3 DNA sequence: TGTGCCAGCAGCTCCCGGCCCCAAGAGACCCAGTACTTC. Amino acid sequence: CASSSRPQETQYF.